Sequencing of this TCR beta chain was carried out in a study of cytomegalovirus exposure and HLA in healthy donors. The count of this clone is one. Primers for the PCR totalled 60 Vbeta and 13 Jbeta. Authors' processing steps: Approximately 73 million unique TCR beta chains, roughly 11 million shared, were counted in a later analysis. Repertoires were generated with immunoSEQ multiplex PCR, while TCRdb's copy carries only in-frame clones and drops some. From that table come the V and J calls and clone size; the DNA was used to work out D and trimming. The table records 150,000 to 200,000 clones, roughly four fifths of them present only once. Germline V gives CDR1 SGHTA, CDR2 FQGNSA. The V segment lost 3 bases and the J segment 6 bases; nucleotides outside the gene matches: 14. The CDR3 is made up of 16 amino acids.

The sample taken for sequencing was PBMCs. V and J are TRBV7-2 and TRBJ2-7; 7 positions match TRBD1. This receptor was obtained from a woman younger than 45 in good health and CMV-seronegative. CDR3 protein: CASSFIFDREVGEQYF. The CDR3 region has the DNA TGTGCCAGCAGCTTCATTTTTGACAGGGAAGTTGGCGAGCAGTACTTC. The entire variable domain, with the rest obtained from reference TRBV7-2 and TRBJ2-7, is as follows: GAGVSQSPSNKVTEKGKDVELRCDPISGHTALYWYRQSLGQGLEFLIYFQGNSAPDKSGLPSDRFSAERTGGSVSTLTIQRTQQEDSAVYLCASSFIFDREVGEQYFGPGTRLTVT.